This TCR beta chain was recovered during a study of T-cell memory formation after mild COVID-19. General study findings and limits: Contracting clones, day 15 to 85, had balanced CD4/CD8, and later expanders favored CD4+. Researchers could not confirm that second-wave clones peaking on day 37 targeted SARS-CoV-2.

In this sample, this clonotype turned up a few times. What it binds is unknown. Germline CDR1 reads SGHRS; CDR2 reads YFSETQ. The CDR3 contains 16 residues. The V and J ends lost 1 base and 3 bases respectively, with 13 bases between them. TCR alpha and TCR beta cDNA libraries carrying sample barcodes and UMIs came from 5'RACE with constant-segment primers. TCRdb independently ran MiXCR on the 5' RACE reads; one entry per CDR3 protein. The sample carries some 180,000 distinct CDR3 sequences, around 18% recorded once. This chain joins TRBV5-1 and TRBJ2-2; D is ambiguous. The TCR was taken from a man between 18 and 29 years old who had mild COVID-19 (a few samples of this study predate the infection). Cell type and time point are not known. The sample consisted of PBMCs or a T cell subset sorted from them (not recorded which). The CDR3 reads CASSLLQSRDTGELFF. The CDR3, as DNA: TGCGCCAGCAGCTTGTTGCAGAGTCGGGACACCGGGGAGCTGTTTTTT.